This TCR beta chain appears in the sequencing data of a study of shared clonotypes between healthy human individuals. Each PCR replicate from the sorted subsets contained 200 to 250 ng DNA, which is about 30,000 T cell genomes. The repertoire was sequenced with immunoSEQ multiplex PCR; TCRdb's copy has only in-frame clones and lacks some. Of about 2.3 million clones detected, more than 80% appear once; the ten largest clones hold 0.39%. The authors divided CD4+ cells into CD45RA+ naive and CD45RA-negative memory subsets. The CDR3 length is 15 residues. V was cut by 5 bases and J by 7 bases, with 20 bases left in between. CDR1 and CDR2 from the germline V gene are SGHTA and FQGNSA. This clone was counted once.

The sample was naive CD4+ T cells from PBMCs. The subset was: CD45RA+ positively selected. The TCR was taken from a man aged 18-30 years in good health. Some clones in this sample may be carry-over from other donors' samples. The V call is TRBV7-2, the J call TRBJ1-2, with D possibly matching TRBD1 (5 bases). The CDR3 is CASSPAVGDGSGYTF. The CDR3 nucleotides are TGTGCCAGCAGCCCGGCTGTGGGGGATGGGTCTGGCTACACCTTC.